Below are 6 T cell receptor beta chains sequenced from a single sample in a study of early T cells in non-severe SARS-CoV-2 infection. TCRdb passed the 5' RACE reads through MiXCR, listing each CDR3 protein once. The table records roughly 28,000 distinct CDR3 sequences, roughly 4.1% of them present only once. Sequencing input: whole blood. These receptors were obtained from an adult who was a healthcare worker with PCR-confirmed SARS-CoV-2 infection or an uninfected control (not recorded which).

This clonotype was seen repeatedly, ten times or more. The chain carries TRBV12-3 or TRBV12-4 and TRBJ2-3; 7 bases match TRBD2. The CDR3 runs 15 residues. J lost 0 bases, V lost 5 bases, and 5 bases had no gene match. CDR3 loop: CASSHNSGSTDTQYF. The CDR3 coding sequence is TGTGCCAGCAGTCACAATAGCGGGAGCACAGATACGCAGTATTTT.

This clonotype showed up just a few times. The chain uses TRBV19 and TRBJ2-5; unclear D gene. Germline V gene data show CDR1 as LNHDA and CDR2 as SQIVND (reference sequence). This CDR3 spans 11 amino acids. Trimming took 3 bases from V and 2 from J, leaving 1 base between them. Here the CDR3 DNA reads TGTGCCAGTAGTATGCAAGAGACCCAGTACTTC. Its translation: CASSMQETQYF.

This clonotype was recorded at least ten times. This chain joins TRBV2 and TRBJ2-7, with D perhaps TRBD2 (5 bases). CDR1 is SNHLY, CDR2 FYNNEI, per germline. V was pared by 0 bases and J by 6 bases, with 9 bases between. This CDR3 spans 13 amino acids. This CDR3 reads CASSEARGFEQYF. CDR3 in DNA: TGTGCCAGCAGTGAAGCACGGGGATTCGAGCAGTACTTC.

The chain employs TRBV7-8 and TRBJ2-1; 9 positions agree with TRBD2. The CDR3 sequence is 18 residues long. With 2 bases clipped from V and 7 bases from J, the junction kept 15 bases outside the gene matches. The germline V gene encodes CDR1 SGHVS and CDR2 FQNEAQ. CDR3 sequence reads: CASSLPRRAGGFKNEQFF. The CDR3 region has the DNA TGTGCCAGCAGCTTACCTCGGAGAGCGGGGGGATTTAAGAATGAGCAGTTCTTC.

This clonotype is classed as medium-sized. V and J are TRBV6-5 and TRBJ2-7; 7 bases agree with TRBD2. CDR3 size: 15 residues. V was clipped by 2 bases and J by 4 bases; unmatched bases: 8. CDR1 MNHEY and CDR2 SVGAGI come from the germline V gene. This CDR3 is CASSYGVQGGYEQYF. The DNA of the CDR3 is TGTGCCAGCAGTTACGGGGTGCAGGGAGGGTACGAGCAGTACTTC.

This clonotype was counted many times. This chain links TRBV7-9 with TRBJ2-7, with 8 nucleotides matching TRBD1. The CDR3 runs 14 residues. With V trimmed by 5 bases and J by 4 bases, 7 bases remained unmatched. The germline CDR1 and CDR2 sequences are SEHNR and FQNEAQ (reference sequence). CDR3 coding DNA: TGTGCCAGCAGCCCGGACAGGGCGACGTACGAGCAGTACTTC. Amino acid sequence: CASSPDRATYEQYF.